This T cell receptor beta chain was identified in a study of a mutant IDH1 vaccine in newly diagnosed glioma. Here immunoSEQ multiplex PCR was the method, and the copy in TCRdb shows in-frame clones only, minus some. Here the sample spans about 54,000 clones, around 84% being singletons. Details on this clone: The antigen remains unidentified.

The V end lost 1 base, the J end lost 8 bases, and 9 bases lay between the germline ends. The CDR3 length is 13 residues. Per germline, CDR1 LGHNA and CDR2 YSLEER. Sample time point: week 35, safety follow-up. In every dose of vaccine, 300 ug of mutant IDH1 20-mer peptide was given alongside topical imiquimod. The TCR sequence derives from a woman aged 18-29 years with glioma. This sequence joins TRBV4-3 and TRBJ2-1; the D gene is possibly TRBD2 (6 bases). Sample: PBMCs, taken from a glioma patient whose treatment included an IDH1 peptide vaccine. The CDR3 here is CASSQVEGYEQFF. In nucleotides, the CDR3 is TGCGCCAGCAGCCAAGTGGAGGGGTATGAGCAGTTCTTC.